The T cell receptor beta chain described here comes from a study of cytomegalovirus exposure and HLA in healthy donors. Study results and caveats: In vitro assays verified that three CMV-associated chains recognized CMV antigens specifically. Equally common other TCR beta chains were less clonally expanded than HLA-associated ones, a later analysis found. Accurate prediction of most subjects' HLA-A and HLA-B alleles from TCR beta sequences was reported. An analysis done earlier found most TCR beta V segments productive about 87% or about 30% of the time.

Trimming stripped 3 bases from V and 6 bases from J, with 20 bases between. This CDR3 is 16 amino acids long. Germline-derived CDR1 and CDR2 are SGHTA and FQGNSA. PCR employed 60 Vbeta and 13 Jbeta primers. Clones were sequenced by immunoSEQ multiplex PCR, and TCRdb holds only the in-frame ones, with some missing. Of more than 150,000 clones in the sample, over 70% were seen once. As regards this clone: Antigen: not known. The sample has other DNA sequences that encode this CDR3 too.

The gene calls are TRBV7-2 and TRBJ1-1; D may be TRBD1 (5 bases). The source material was PBMCs. This TCR came from a man aged 50-60 years in good health and CMV-seronegative. The CDR3 nucleotides read TGTGCCAGCAGCTTCGAGCGATTGACAGTTGGTTCTGAAGCTTTCTTT. Translation: CASSFERLTVGSEAFF.